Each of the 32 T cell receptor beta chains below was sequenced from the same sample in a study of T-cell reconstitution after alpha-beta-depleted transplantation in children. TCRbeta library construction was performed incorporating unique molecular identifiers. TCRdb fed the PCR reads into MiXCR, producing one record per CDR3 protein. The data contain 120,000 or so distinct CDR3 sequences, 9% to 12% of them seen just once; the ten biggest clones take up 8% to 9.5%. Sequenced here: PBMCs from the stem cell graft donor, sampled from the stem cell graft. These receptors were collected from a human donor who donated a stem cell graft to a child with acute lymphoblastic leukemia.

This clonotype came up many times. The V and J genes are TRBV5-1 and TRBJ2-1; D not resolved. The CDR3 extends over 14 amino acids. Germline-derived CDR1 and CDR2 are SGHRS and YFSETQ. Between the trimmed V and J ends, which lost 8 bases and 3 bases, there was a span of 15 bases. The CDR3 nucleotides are TGCGCCAGTCGCTCTTCGTTGGGCTACAATGAGCAGTTCTTC. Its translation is CASRSSLGYNEQFF.

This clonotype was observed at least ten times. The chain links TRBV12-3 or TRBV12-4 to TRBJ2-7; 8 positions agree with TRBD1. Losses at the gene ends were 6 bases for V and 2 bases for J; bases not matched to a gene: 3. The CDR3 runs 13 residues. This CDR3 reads CASRLTGAYEQYF. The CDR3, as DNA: TGTGCCAGCAGACTGACAGGGGCCTACGAGCAGTACTTC.

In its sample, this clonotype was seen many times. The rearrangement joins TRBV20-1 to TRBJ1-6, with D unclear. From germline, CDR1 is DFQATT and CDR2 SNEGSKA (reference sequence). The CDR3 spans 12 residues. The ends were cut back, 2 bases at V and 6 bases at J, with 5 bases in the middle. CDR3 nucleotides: TGCAGTGCTAGAACCCCTAATTCACCCCTCCACTTT. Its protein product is CSARTPNSPLHF.

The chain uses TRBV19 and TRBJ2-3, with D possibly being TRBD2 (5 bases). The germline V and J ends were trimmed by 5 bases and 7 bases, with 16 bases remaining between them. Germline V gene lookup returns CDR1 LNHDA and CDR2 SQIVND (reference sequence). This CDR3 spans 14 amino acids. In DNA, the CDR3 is TGTGCCAGTAGTCTCTCGAGGGCGGAGTATACGCAGTATTTT. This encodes CASSLSRAEYTQYF.

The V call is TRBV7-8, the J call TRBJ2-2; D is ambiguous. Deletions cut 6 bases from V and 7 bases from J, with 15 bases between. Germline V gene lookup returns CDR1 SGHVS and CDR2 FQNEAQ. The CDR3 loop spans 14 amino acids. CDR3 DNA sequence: TGTGCCAGCAGTAAAACCCATAGTGGCGGGGAGCTGTTTTTT. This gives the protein CASSKTHSGGELFF.

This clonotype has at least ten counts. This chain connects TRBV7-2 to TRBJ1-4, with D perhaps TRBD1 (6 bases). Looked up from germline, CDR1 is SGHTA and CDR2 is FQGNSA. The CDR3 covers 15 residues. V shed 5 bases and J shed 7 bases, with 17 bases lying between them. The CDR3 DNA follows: TGTGCCAGCAGCGGACAAAGGGGGATTTCTGAAAAACTGTTTTTT. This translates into CASSGQRGISEKLFF.

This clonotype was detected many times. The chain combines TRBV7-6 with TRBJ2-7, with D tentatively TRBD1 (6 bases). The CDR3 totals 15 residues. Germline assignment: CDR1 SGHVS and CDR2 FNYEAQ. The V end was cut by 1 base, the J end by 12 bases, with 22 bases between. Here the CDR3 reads CASSLGGSVWDTSYF. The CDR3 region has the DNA TGTGCCAGCAGCTTAGGCGGGTCCGTGTGGGACACCTCGTACTTC.

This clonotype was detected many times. CDR3 residues: CGGGQGNTEAFF. The DNA for the CDR3 is TGCGGGGGGGGACAGGGGAACACTGAAGCTTTCTTT. The chain has TRBV29-1 and TRBJ1-1; 9 nucleotides agree with TRBD1. The germline gives CDR1 SQVTM, CDR2 ANQGSEA. The CDR3 loop spans 12 amino acids.

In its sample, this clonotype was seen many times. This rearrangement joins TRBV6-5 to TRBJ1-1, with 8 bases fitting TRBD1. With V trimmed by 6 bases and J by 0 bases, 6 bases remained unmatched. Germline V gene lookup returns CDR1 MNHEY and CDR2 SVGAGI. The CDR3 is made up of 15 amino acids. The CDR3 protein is CASSWDRFMNTEAFF. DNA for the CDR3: TGTGCCAGCAGCTGGGACAGGTTCATGAACACTGAAGCTTTCTTT.

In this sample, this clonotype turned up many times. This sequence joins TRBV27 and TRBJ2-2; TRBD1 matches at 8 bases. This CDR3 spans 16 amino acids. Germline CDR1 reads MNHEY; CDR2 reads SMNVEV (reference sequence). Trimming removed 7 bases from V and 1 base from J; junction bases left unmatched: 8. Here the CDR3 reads CASNARGTGNTGELFF. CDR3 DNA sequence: TGTGCCAGCAACGCTCGAGGGACAGGGAACACCGGGGAGCTGTTTTTT.

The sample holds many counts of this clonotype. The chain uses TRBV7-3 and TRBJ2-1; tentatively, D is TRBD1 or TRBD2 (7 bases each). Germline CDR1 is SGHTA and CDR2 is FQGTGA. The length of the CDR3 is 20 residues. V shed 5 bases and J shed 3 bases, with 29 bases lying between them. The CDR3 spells CASSLPGQDLSSGVYNEQFF. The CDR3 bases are TGTGCCAGCAGCCTACCCGGACAGGATCTCTCTAGCGGAGTCTACAATGAGCAGTTCTTC. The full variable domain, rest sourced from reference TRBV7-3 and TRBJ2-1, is GAGVSQTPSNKVTEKGKYVELRCDPISGHTALYWYRQSLGQGPEFLIYFQGTGAADDSGLPNDRFFAVRPEGSVSTLKIQRTERGDSAVYLCASSLPGQDLSSGVYNEQFFGPGTRLTVL.

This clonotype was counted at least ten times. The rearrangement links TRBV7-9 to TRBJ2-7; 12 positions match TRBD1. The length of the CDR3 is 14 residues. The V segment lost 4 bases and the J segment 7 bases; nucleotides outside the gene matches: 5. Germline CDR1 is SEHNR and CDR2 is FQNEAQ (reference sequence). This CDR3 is CASSSGQGAREQYF. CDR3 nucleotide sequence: TGTGCCAGCAGCTCGGGACAGGGGGCGCGTGAGCAGTACTTC.

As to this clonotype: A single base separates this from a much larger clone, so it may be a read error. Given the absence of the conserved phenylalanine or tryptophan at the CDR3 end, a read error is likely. The CDR3 nucleotides read TGTGCCAGCAGAACAGGGGTCGAGCAGTACTCC. Its translation: CASRTGVEQYS. This chain joins TRBV6-2 or TRBV6-3 and TRBJ2-7; 7 nucleotides agree with TRBD1. The CDR3 is 11 residues long. Per germline, CDR1 MNHEY and CDR2 SVGEGT. V lost 6 bases to trimming and J lost 6 bases; unmatched junction nucleotides: 2.

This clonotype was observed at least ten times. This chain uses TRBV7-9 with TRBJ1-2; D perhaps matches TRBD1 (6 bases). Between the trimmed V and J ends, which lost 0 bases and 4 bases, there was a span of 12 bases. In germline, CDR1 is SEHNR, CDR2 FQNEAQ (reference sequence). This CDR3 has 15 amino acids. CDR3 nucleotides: TGTGCCAGCAGCTTAGCTAGGGGGACGTTCTATGGCTACACCTTC. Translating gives CASSLARGTFYGYTF.

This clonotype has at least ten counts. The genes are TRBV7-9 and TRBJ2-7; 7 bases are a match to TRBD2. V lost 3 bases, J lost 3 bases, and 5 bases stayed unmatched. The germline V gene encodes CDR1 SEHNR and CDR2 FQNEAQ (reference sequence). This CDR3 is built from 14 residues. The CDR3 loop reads CASSFSGRVYEQYF. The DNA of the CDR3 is TGTGCCAGCAGCTTCTCAGGGAGGGTCTACGAGCAGTACTTC.

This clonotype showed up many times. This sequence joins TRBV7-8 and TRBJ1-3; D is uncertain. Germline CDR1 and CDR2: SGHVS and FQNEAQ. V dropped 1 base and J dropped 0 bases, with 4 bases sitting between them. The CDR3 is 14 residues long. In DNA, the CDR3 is TGTGCCAGCAGCTTAGACCGCTCTGGAAACACCATATATTTT. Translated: CASSLDRSGNTIYF.

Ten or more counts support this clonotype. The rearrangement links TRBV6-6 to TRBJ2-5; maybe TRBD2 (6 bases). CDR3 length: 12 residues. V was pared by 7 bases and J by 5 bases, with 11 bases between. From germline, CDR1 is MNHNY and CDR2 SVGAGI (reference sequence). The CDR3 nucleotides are TGTGCCAGCAATGGCGGGGCGGAGACCCAGTACTTC. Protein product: CASNGGAETQYF.

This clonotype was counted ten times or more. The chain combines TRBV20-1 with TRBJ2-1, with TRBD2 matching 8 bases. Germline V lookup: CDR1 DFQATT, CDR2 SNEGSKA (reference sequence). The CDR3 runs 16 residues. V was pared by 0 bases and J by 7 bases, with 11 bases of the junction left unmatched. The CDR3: CSARDPSGRGLNEQFF. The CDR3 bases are TGCAGTGCTAGAGACCCAAGCGGGAGAGGACTGAATGAGCAGTTCTTC.

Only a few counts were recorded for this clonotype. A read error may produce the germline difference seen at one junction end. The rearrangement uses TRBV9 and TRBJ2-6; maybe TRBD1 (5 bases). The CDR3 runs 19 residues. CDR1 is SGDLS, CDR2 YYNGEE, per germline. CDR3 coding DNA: TGTGCCAGCAGCGTCTCCCATGTTCGGATGGGGTCTGGGGCCAACGGCCTGACTTTC. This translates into CASSVSHVRMGSGANGLTF. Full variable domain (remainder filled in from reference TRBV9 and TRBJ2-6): DSGVTQTPKHLITATGQRVTLRCSPRSGDLSVYWYQQSLDQGLQFLIQYYNGEERAKGNILERFSAQQFPDLHSELNLSSLELGDSALYFCASSVSHVRMGSGANGLTFGAGSRLTVL.

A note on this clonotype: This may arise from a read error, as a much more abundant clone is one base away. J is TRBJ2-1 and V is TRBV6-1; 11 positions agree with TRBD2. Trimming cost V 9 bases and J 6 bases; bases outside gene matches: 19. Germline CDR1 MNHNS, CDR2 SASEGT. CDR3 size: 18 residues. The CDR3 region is CARRTPGGLAGGANEQFF. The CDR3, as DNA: TGTGCCAGAAGAACACCTGGGGGGCTAGCGGGAGGTGCCAATGAGCAGTTCTTC.

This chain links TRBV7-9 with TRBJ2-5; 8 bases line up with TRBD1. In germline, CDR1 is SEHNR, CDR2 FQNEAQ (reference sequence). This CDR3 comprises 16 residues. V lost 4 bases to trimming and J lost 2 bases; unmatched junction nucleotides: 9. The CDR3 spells CASSWSGGRRQETQYF. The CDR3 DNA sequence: TGTGCCAGCAGCTGGTCAGGGGGCCGGCGGCAAGAGACCCAGTACTTC.

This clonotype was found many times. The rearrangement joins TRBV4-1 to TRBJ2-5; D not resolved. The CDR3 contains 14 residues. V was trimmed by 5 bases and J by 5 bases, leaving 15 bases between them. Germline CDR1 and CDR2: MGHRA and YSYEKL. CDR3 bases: TGCGCCAGCAGCAAACCTGGCGGACGGGAGACCCAGTACTTC. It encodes CASSKPGGRETQYF.

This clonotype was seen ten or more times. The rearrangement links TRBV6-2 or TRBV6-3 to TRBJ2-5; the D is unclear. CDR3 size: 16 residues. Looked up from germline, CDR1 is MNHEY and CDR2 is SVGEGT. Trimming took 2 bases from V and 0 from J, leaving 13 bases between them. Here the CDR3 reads CASSYGIRPYQETQYF. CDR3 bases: TGTGCCAGCAGTTACGGGATTCGGCCGTACCAAGAGACCCAGTACTTC.

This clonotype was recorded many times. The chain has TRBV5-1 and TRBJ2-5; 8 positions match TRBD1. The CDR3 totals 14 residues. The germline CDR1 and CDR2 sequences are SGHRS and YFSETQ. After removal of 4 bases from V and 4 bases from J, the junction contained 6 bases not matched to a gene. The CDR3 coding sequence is TGCGCCAGCAGCCCGGGACAGGACAGAGAGACCCAGTACTTC. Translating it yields CASSPGQDRETQYF.

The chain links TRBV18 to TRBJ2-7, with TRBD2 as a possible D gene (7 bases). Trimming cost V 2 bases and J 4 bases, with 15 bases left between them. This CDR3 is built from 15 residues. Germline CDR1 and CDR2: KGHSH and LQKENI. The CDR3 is CASSPDTGRGYEQYF. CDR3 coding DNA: TGTGCCAGCTCACCAGACACAGGGCGGGGGTACGAGCAGTACTTC.

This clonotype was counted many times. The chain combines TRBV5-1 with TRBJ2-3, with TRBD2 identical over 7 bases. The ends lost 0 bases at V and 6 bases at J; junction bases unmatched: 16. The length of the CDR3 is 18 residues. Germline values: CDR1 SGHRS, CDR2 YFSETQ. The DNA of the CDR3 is TGCGCCAGCAGCTTGGTAGATGGAGCTAGCGGACTGATGGATACGCAGTATTTT. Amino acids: CASSLVDGASGLMDTQYF.

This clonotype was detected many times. CDR3 amino acids: CASKGGNEQFF. The CDR3 region has the DNA TGTGCCAGCAAGGGAGGCAATGAGCAGTTCTTC. The chain employs TRBV9 and TRBJ2-1, with a possible D match to TRBD2 (6 bases). Germline CDR1 reads SGDLS; CDR2 reads YYNGEE. V was trimmed by 6 bases and J by 6 bases, leaving 7 bases between them. This CDR3 has 11 amino acids.

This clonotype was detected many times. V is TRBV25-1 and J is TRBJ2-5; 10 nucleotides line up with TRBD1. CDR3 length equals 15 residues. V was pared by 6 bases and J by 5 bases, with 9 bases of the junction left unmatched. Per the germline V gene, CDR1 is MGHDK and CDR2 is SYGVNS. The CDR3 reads CASSSRDRGLETQYF. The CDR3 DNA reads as TGTGCCAGCAGCTCCCGGGACAGGGGATTGGAGACCCAGTACTTC.

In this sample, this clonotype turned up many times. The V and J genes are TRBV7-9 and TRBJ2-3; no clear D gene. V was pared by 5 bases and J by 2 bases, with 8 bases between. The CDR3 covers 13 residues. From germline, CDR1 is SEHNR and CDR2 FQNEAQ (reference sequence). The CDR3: CASSPENTDTQYF. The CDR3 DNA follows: TGTGCCAGCAGCCCAGAGAACACAGATACGCAGTATTTT.

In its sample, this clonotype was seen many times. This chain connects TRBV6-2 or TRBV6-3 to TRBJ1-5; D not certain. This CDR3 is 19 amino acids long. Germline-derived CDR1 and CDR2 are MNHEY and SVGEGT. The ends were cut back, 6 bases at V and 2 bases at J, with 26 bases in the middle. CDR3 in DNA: TGTGCCAGCAGCCGCCGGGCCAGATCGGGGTCGATTGGCAATCAGCCCCAGCATTTT. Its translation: CASSRRARSGSIGNQPQHF.

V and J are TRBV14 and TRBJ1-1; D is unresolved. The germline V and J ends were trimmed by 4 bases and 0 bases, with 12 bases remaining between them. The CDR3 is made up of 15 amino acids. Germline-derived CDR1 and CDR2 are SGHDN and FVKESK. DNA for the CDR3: TGTGCCAGCAGCCCCTCATCCATCCTGAACACTGAAGCTTTCTTT. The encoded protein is CASSPSSILNTEAFF.

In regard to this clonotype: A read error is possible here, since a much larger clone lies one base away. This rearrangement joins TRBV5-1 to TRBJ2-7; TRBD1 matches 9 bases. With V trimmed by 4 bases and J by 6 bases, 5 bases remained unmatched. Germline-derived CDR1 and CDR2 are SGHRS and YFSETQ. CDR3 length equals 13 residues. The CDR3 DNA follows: TGCGCCAGCAGCCGGGACAGGGCCCCCGAGCAGTACTTC. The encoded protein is CASSRDRAPEQYF.